This entry is about one TCR beta chain. The entry originates in a study of control samples from healthy donors and cancer patients. The CDR3 loop spans 14 amino acids. The germline V gene encodes CDR1 MNHEY and CDR2 SVGAGI. Trimming removed 6 bases at V and 2 bases at J, with 14 bases between. Clones were sequenced by immunoSEQ multiplex PCR, and TCRdb holds only the in-frame ones, with some missing. The sample contains nearly 200,000 clones, roughly nine tenths of which appear only once. The chain is built from TRBV6-5 and TRBJ2-7, with D perhaps matching TRBD2 (5 bases). The sequence derives from a man younger than 45 in good health. Sequencing was performed on blood. The CDR3 DNA follows: TGTGCCAGCAGCCCCCAGAGCGGACCCTACGAGCAGTACTTC. This codes for CASSPQSGPYEQYF.